These 4 T cell receptor beta chains originate from one sample sequenced in a study of a mutant IDH1 vaccine in newly diagnosed glioma. Indicated time point: baseline, week 1 (first vaccination visit). As for treatment: pre-vaccination baseline after standard-of-care therapy. Profiling relied on immunoSEQ multiplex PCR, and the TCRdb table lists in-frame clones only, not all of them. The table lists 55,000 to 70,000 clones, 79% of them singletons. The source was PBMCs, collected from a glioma patient treated with radiotherapy, temozolomide or both. The source is a man between 50 and 59 years old with glioma.

This chain uses TRBV25-1 with TRBJ1-1; no clear D. The CDR3 has 13 residues. V was shortened by 5 bases and J by 3 bases, with 10 bases between the two germline ends. From germline, CDR1 is MGHDK and CDR2 SYGVNS. CDR3 coding DNA: TGTGCCAGCAGTCCCCCCCCCTACACTGAAGCTTTCTTT. It yields the protein CASSPPPYTEAFF.

The V call is TRBV20-1, the J call TRBJ2-5, with D tentatively TRBD2 (5 bases). This CDR3 region has 11 residues. The germline CDR1 and CDR2 sequences are DFQATT and SNEGSKA (reference sequence). In nucleotides, the CDR3 is TGCTGTTGGGCGGGCTTGGAGACCCAGTACTTC. Its protein product is CCWAGLETQYF.

The rearrangement joins TRBV19 to TRBJ1-4, with D possibly TRBD1 on 5 matching bases. This CDR3 spans 16 amino acids. V lost 4 bases and J lost 2, with 14 bases in between. Germline V lookup: CDR1 LNHDA, CDR2 SQIVND (reference sequence). The CDR3 protein is CASSRGGGGTNEKLFF. The DNA of the CDR3 is TGTGCCAGTAGTAGGGGCGGTGGTGGGACTAATGAAAAACTGTTTTTT. The entire variable domain, with the rest obtained from reference TRBV19 and TRBJ1-4, is as follows: DGGITQSPKYLFRKEGQNVTLSCEQNLNHDAMYWYRQDPGQGLRLIYYSQIVNDFQKGDIAEGYSVSREKKESFPLTVTSAQKNPTAFYLCASSRGGGGTNEKLFFGSGTQLSVL.

The chain recombines TRBV6-1 with TRBJ1-2; no reliable D call. The CDR3 spans 11 residues. V was pared by 4 bases and J by 7 bases, with 7 bases between. The germline V gene encodes CDR1 MNHNS and CDR2 SASEGT. Written as DNA, the CDR3 is TGTGCCAGCAGTGTCGGGCCTGGCTACACCTTC. Translating gives CASSVGPGYTF.